The 25 T cell receptor beta chains reported below all come from one sample, sequenced in a study of shared clonotypes between healthy human individuals. Generated by immunoSEQ multiplex PCR, the TCRdb table keeps only in-frame clones and is missing some. The top ten clones hold under 0.45% of a sample with 2.3 million or so clones, 85% to 95% of them seen once. The sample consisted of naive CD4+ T cells from PBMCs. Sample subset: CD45RA+ positively selected. All receptors come from a man aged 18-30 years in good health. Some clones in this sample may be carry-over from other donors' samples.

This chain uses TRBV13 with TRBJ2-6; D unresolved. This CDR3 region has 13 residues. Trimming shortened V by 2 bases and J by 4 bases, and 3 bases separated the two germline ends. Per germline, CDR1 PRHDT and CDR2 FYEKMQ (reference sequence). The CDR3 reads CASSLLGANVLTF. In DNA form, the CDR3 reads TGTGCCAGCAGCTTACTCGGGGCCAACGTCCTGACTTTC.

This clone has a handful of counts. The gene calls are TRBV7-9 and TRBJ1-1; the D gene is possibly TRBD1 (5 bases). This CDR3 has 15 residues. The germline gives CDR1 SEHNR, CDR2 FQNEAQ (reference sequence). The V and J ends lost 5 bases and 1 base respectively, with 14 bases between them. In nucleotides, the CDR3 is TGTGCCAGCAGCCTACGGGGGGTTAGGAACACTGAAGCTTTCTTT. Encoded protein: CASSLRGVRNTEAFF.

This chain links TRBV21-1 with TRBJ2-1; the D call TRBD1 from the table was never checked on the DNA. TRBV21-1 is listed as a pseudogene. The length of the CDR3 is 21 residues. CDR3 in DNA: TGTGCCAGCAGCAAAGGAAGGGACAGACCAAAGCTAACGTTCTCCTACAATGAGCAGTTCTTC. Residues: CASSKGRDRPKLTFSYNEQFF.

A note on this clone: Different DNA sequences within this sample yield the same CDR3. This chain links TRBV28 with TRBJ2-7; TRBD1 matches 8 bases. The CDR3 spans 15 residues. V was clipped by 6 bases and J by 2 bases; unmatched bases: 9. The germline V gene encodes CDR1 MDHEN and CDR2 SYDVKM. In nucleotides, the CDR3 is TGTGCCAGCAGCCATCCCGGGACAGGCACCTACGAGCAGTACTTC. Translating it yields CASSHPGTGTYEQYF.

J is TRBJ2-3 and V is TRBV6-5; 12 positions agree with TRBD2. CDR1 and CDR2 from the germline V gene are MNHEY and SVGAGI. With V trimmed by 2 bases and J by 3 bases, 3 bases remained unmatched. The CDR3 spans 16 residues. CDR3 loop: CASSYASGRATDTQYF. The CDR3 DNA reads as TGTGCCAGCAGTTACGCTAGCGGGAGGGCAACAGATACGCAGTATTTT.

DNA for the CDR3: TGTGCCAGCAGCCAAGAGGCAGTGTTTTCCTACGAGCAGTACTTC. Translation: CASSQEAVFSYEQYF. The genes are TRBV4-2 and TRBJ2-7; D gene unclear. Trimming stripped 0 bases from V and 1 base from J, with 10 bases between. This CDR3 has 15 amino acids. The germline V gene has CDR1 LGHNA and CDR2 YNFKEQ.

CDR3 in amino acids: CATSRGTSGETQYF. The CDR3 region has the DNA TGTGCCACCAGCAGAGGGACTAGCGGAGAGACCCAGTACTTC. This chain links TRBV15 with TRBJ2-5, with 10 bases aligning to TRBD2. Germline values: CDR1 LNHNV, CDR2 YYDKDF (reference sequence). The CDR3 length is 14 residues. J was trimmed by 4 bases and V by 1 base; bases with no gene match: 0.

This rearrangement joins TRBV28 to TRBJ1-4; the D gene is possibly TRBD1 (5 bases). V was shortened by 7 bases and J by 12 bases, with 24 bases between the two germline ends. The CDR3 runs 15 residues. CDR1 is MDHEN, CDR2 SYDVKM, per germline. DNA for the CDR3: TGTGCCAGCACCCCTCTCCGGGACGGGTGGTCGGAACTGTTTTTT. Translating it yields CASTPLRDGWSELFF.

As for this clone: This sample also contains other DNA sequences that code for the same CDR3. The chain recombines TRBV18 with TRBJ2-1; possibly TRBD2 for D (6 bases). The CDR3 length is 14 residues. V dropped 3 bases and J dropped 2 bases, with 8 bases sitting between them. Germline V gene lookup returns CDR1 KGHSH and CDR2 LQKENI. CDR3 bases: TGTGCCAGCTCACCTAGCGGTGCCTACAATGAGCAGTTCTTC. It codes for CASSPSGAYNEQFF.

In regard to this clone: The same CDR3 is also encoded by other DNA sequences in this sample. The CDR3 here is CASSLGAGDSNQPQHF. The CDR3 DNA follows: TGTGCCAGCAGCTTGGGGGCTGGCGATAGCAATCAGCCCCAGCATTTT. The rearrangement uses TRBV7-9 and TRBJ1-5; a possible D gene is TRBD1 (6 bases). CDR1 and CDR2 (germline): SEHNR, FQNEAQ (reference sequence). This CDR3 is 16 amino acids long. V was trimmed by 3 bases and J by 0 bases, leaving 12 bases between them.

The chain has TRBV5-1 and TRBJ2-5; 13 bases fit TRBD2. The CDR3 sequence is 16 residues long. Trimming cost V 6 bases and J 5 bases; bases outside gene matches: 10. The germline V gene has CDR1 SGHRS and CDR2 YFSETQ. The CDR3 nucleotides are TGCGCCAGCAAACGACTAGCGGGAGGACACGGGGAGACCCAGTACTTC. This translates into CASKRLAGGHGETQYF.

V usage is TRBV5-4 and J usage is TRBJ2-7, with TRBD2 matching 15 bases. CDR1 and CDR2 from the germline V gene are SGHNT and YYREEE (reference sequence). V was pared by 4 bases and J by 6 bases, with 11 bases of the junction left unmatched. CDR3 length: 17 amino acids. CDR3 in DNA: TGTGCCAGCAGCGCGGGTGGGACTAGCGGGGGGCGGGCCGAGCAGTACTTC. As protein: CASSAGGTSGGRAEQYF.

The rearrangement links TRBV4-3 to TRBJ2-7; 9 bases fit TRBD2. J lost 2 bases, V lost 4 bases, and 9 bases had no gene match. The CDR3 spans 16 residues. Germline CDR1 reads LGHNA; CDR2 reads YSLEER. Here the CDR3 DNA reads TGCGCCAGCAGCCCTACCAGCGGGAGGCCCACCTACGAGCAGTACTTC. It translates to CASSPTSGRPTYEQYF.

This chain connects TRBV5-1 to TRBJ2-5, with D perhaps TRBD2 (6 bases). Germline V lookup: CDR1 SGHRS, CDR2 YFSETQ. This CDR3 spans 13 amino acids. Between the trimmed V and J ends, which lost 5 bases and 4 bases, there was a span of 12 bases. The chain's CDR3 is CASREGYGETQYF. CDR3 nucleotide sequence: TGCGCCAGCAGGGAGGGTTACGGAGAGACCCAGTACTTC.

This clone was seen a single time. The J gene is TRBJ2-4, the V gene TRBV28, with 11 bases lining up with TRBD1. CDR1 and CDR2 (germline): MDHEN, SYDVKM. V was pared by 6 bases and J by 6 bases, with 7 bases of the junction left unmatched. CDR3 length: 15 residues. Written as DNA, the CDR3 is TGTGCCAGCAGCCCGGCCGGGACAGGGGGAAACATTCAGTACTTC. This sequence encodes CASSPAGTGGNIQYF.

About this clone: The same CDR3 arises from other DNA sequences in this sample as well. The genes are TRBV6-1 and TRBJ1-1, with TRBD1 as a possible D gene (6 bases). Trimming removed 11 bases from V and 4 bases from J, with 17 bases in between. Germline V gives CDR1 MNHNS, CDR2 SASEGT. This CDR3 has 13 residues. This CDR3 reads CASSEGVGTEAFF. The CDR3 DNA is TGTGCCTCCTCCGAGGGGGTCGGCACTGAAGCTTTCTTT.

The CDR3 nucleotides are TGCGCCAGCTCCCCGAAGCACGGCACAGATACGCAGTATTTT. Its protein product is CASSPKHGTDTQYF. The V and J genes are TRBV5-1 and TRBJ2-3; D remains ambiguous. CDR3 size: 14 residues. V dropped 7 bases and J dropped 1 base, with 13 bases sitting between them. Per the germline V gene, CDR1 is SGHRS and CDR2 is YFSETQ.

V usage is TRBV5-1 and J usage is TRBJ2-3, with D hard to call. The V gene's germline CDR1 is SGHRS and CDR2 YFSETQ. This CDR3 is built from 13 residues. The V gene lost 4 bases and the J gene lost 3 bases, with 9 bases spanning the gap. The CDR3 region is CASSGLGTDTQYF. The CDR3 region has the DNA TGCGCCAGCAGCGGCCTCGGGACAGATACGCAGTATTTT.

The genes are TRBV15 and TRBJ2-7; 10 positions match TRBD2. This CDR3 is built from 17 residues. Germline V CDR1 and CDR2: LNHNV, YYDKDF (reference sequence). With V trimmed by 1 base and J by 3 bases, 9 bases remained unmatched. The CDR3 sequence is CATSRGGASGSSYEQYF. The CDR3 DNA is TGTGCCACCAGCAGAGGGGGGGCTAGCGGGAGTAGCTACGAGCAGTACTTC.

The V gene is TRBV9, the J gene TRBJ1-3; D is unclear. V lost 0 bases and J 0 bases, leaving 13 bases between the germline ends. Germline V gene data show CDR1 as SGDLS and CDR2 as YYNGEE. CDR3 length equals 17 residues. The CDR3 loop reads CASSVASNINSGNTIYF. In DNA form, the CDR3 reads TGTGCCAGCAGCGTAGCTTCAAATATTAACTCTGGAAACACCATATATTTT.

This clone was recorded once. Here the CDR3 omits its conserved ending phenylalanine or tryptophan, so a read error is the likely source. It is unclear where the CDR3 begins or ends on the DNA, so no DNA is shown, and the CDR3 is as TCRdb lists it. The V and J genes are TRBV18 and TRBJ1-2; the table assigns TRBD1, which was not confirmed against the DNA. 13 amino acids form the CDR3, both terminal residues included. Per germline, CDR1 KGHSH and CDR2 LQKENI. The CDR3 reads CASSPAGTGVILM.

V and J are TRBV7-3 and TRBJ1-1; a weak D match, TRBD1 (5 bases). CDR3 length: 15 amino acids. Trimming pared 1 base from V and 5 bases from J, leaving 14 bases between. Germline-derived CDR1 and CDR2 are SGHTA and FQGTGA. CDR3 sequence: CASSLNGGGMTEAFF. In nucleotides, the CDR3 is TGTGCCAGCAGCTTAAATGGTGGGGGGATGACTGAAGCTTTCTTT.

As regards this clone: The identical CDR3 is also encoded by other nucleotide sequences in the sample. The chain uses TRBV11-2 and TRBJ2-7, with 9 bases aligning to TRBD1. In germline, CDR1 is SGHAT, CDR2 FQNNGV. The CDR3 spans 15 residues. V lost 1 base to trimming and J lost 1 base; unmatched junction nucleotides: 2. CDR3 in amino acids: CASSLVGQGSYEQYF. In DNA form, the CDR3 reads TGTGCCAGCAGCTTAGTAGGACAGGGGTCCTACGAGCAGTACTTC. Complete variable domain (other parts from reference TRBV11-2 and TRBJ2-7): EAGVAQSPRYKIIEKRQSVAFWCNPISGHATLYWYQQILGQGPKLLIQFQNNGVVDDSQLPKDRFSAERLKGVDSTLKIQPAKLEDSAVYLCASSLVGQGSYEQYFGPGTRLTVT.

The DNA of the CDR3 is TGTGCCATCAGTGACCGAAACGACAGGGGGCTGTATGGCTACACCTTC. Translated, it gives CAISDRNDRGLYGYTF. The gene calls are TRBV10-3 and TRBJ1-2; 10 nucleotides align to TRBD1. The CDR3 is 16 amino acids. J gave up 5 bases and V 3 bases, and 9 bases lay outside the gene matches. In germline, CDR1 is ENHRY, CDR2 SYGVKD.

The V call is TRBV28, the J call TRBJ2-7; D may be TRBD1 (6 bases). The CDR3 runs 13 residues. Germline CDR1 is MDHEN and CDR2 is SYDVKM. V lost 7 bases and J lost 4, with 14 bases in between. This chain's CDR3 is CASKQGHPYEQYF. The CDR3 region has the DNA TGTGCCAGCAAACAGGGTCATCCGTACGAGCAGTACTTC.